The rows below give T cell receptor beta chains drawn from one sample of a study of blood T cells in healthy people across ages. In TCRdb, the 5' RACE reads were re-called with MiXCR into one record per CDR3 protein. The sample lists more than 650,000 distinct CDR3 sequences; 25% to 30% were seen once. These same records also appear under a second study, on T cells of mothers and their children.

Input material: blood. The source is a boy between 10 and 17 years old in good health. Each CDR3 is given with its conserved first and last residue. The D gene is left open where the match is weak. Some rows mark clone size as missing; the rest say once, few, many or name a class of expanded clone.

CDR3 DNA | CDR3 protein | V gene | D gene | clone size | J gene
TGTGCCAGTAGGATCCAAGGTCAGCCCCAGCATTTT | CASRIQGQPQHF | TRBV12-3/TRBV12-4 | - | few | TRBJ1-5
TGTGCCAGCAGCTCCCAGGGGGGGCCGGAGACCCAGTACTTC | CASSSQGGPETQYF | TRBV7-7 | - | - | TRBJ2-5
TGTGCCAGCAGCCAAGGGGAAAATGGCTACACCTTC | CASSQGENGYTF | TRBV3-1 | - | few | TRBJ1-2
TGCGCCAGCAGCTCGGGACAGGGGGCGTCAGATACGCAGTATTTT | CASSSGQGASDTQYF | TRBV5-1 | TRBD1 | - | TRBJ2-3
TGCAGCGTTGAGAGGGGAAACACCATATATTTT | CSVERGNTIYF | TRBV29-1 | - | - | TRBJ1-3
TGTGCCAGCCCGCTACAGGGTCCGGGCACTGAAGCTTTCTTT | CASPLQGPGTEAFF | TRBV2 | - | - | TRBJ1-1
TGTGCCACCAGTCGGGACAGGGAGGCCTACAATGAGCAGTTCTTC | CATSRDREAYNEQFF | TRBV24-1 | TRBD1 | - | TRBJ2-1
TGCAGTGCTAGAAAAGGGTATGAATCCTACGAGCAGTACTTC | CSARKGYESYEQYF | TRBV20-1 | - | few | TRBJ2-7
TGTGCCAGCAGCTCATCACCGAACACTGAAGCTTTCTTT | CASSSSPNTEAFF | TRBV13 | - | - | TRBJ1-1
TGTGCCACCCTAGCGGGGAAATACGAGCAGTACTTC | CATLAGKYEQYF | TRBV28 | TRBD2 | - | TRBJ2-7
TGTGCCAGCAGCTTAATTAATGCTGATTTCGGGGAGCAGTACTTC | CASSLINADFGEQYF | TRBV7-9 | - | - | TRBJ2-5
TGTGCCAGCAAAGACGAGAACACTGAAGCTTTCTTT | CASKDENTEAFF | TRBV7-2 | - | few | TRBJ1-1
TGTGCCAGCAGCCAAGATCTAAGGCCATACGAGCAGTACTTC | CASSQDLRPYEQYF | TRBV14 | - | few | TRBJ2-7
TGTGCCAGTAGTCGGGACAGTCGTTCCGACTATGGCTACACCTTC | CASSRDSRSDYGYTF | TRBV19 | TRBD1 | - | TRBJ1-2
TGTGCCAGCAGCTTGGTCAGTCCGAGGGGACCCCTCCACTTT | CASSLVSPRGPLHF | TRBV5-6 | - | - | TRBJ1-6
TGCGCCAGCAGCAAGGACTCCCGAGATACGCAGTATTTT | CASSKDSRDTQYF | TRBV5-1 | - | few | TRBJ2-3
TGCAGTGCTAGACAGCCCTACCAAGAGACCCAGTACTTC | CSARQPYQETQYF | TRBV20-1 | - | - | TRBJ2-5
TGTGCCAGCAGCTCCAACAGGTTCGAGGATGAAAAACTGTTTTTT | CASSSNRFEDEKLFF | TRBV7-2 | - | - | TRBJ1-4
TGTGCCAGCAGTTTCCGGCTGAACCAGCCCCAGCATTTT | CASSFRLNQPQHF | TRBV12-3/TRBV12-4 | - | - | TRBJ1-5
TGTGCCAGCAGCTCTATTTACAGGGGCACAGATACGCAGTATTTT | CASSSIYRGTDTQYF | TRBV7-9 | - | - | TRBJ2-3
TGTGCCAGCAGCGATAGCGGGGGGGTAACCGGGGAGCTGTTTTTT | CASSDSGGVTGELFF | TRBV9 | TRBD2 | - | TRBJ2-2
TGTGCCAGCAGTTATAGTTTGCAGCGTACAGATACGCAGTATTTT | CASSYSLQRTDTQYF | TRBV6-5 | - | few | TRBJ2-3
TGTGCCAGCAGCCCCGCCCGGCTACGGGGGCGAAGAGGAAACACCATATATTTT | CASSPARLRGRRGNTIYF | TRBV5-6 | - | few | TRBJ1-3
TGCGCCAGCAGCCCCGGATCGGACAGGGCGGTCTATGGCTACACCTTC | CASSPGSDRAVYGYTF | TRBV5-1 | TRBD1 | - | TRBJ1-2
TGTGCCACCAGCAGAAGAGGGCAGGGGAACACTGAAGCTTTCTTT | CATSRRGQGNTEAFF | TRBV15 | - | - | TRBJ1-1
TGTGCCAGCAGCTATATACGTCAAGGAGCCAAAAACATTCAGTACTTC | CASSYIRQGAKNIQYF | TRBV6-6 | - | - | TRBJ2-4
TGTGCCAGCAGCTTATTACAGGGAGGGACCAACGTCCTGACTTTC | CASSLLQGGTNVLTF | TRBV7-9 | - | - | TRBJ2-6
TGCAGTGCTAGCTCGGACAGGGGTAATGAGCAGTTCTTC | CSASSDRGNEQFF | TRBV20-1 | TRBD1 | - | TRBJ2-1
TGTGCCATCTCCCGGGGGGGATCAGATACGCAGTATTTT | CAISRGGSDTQYF | TRBV10-3 | TRBD2 | few | TRBJ2-3
TGTGCCAGCAGCCCCCGGACTAGCGGGGGGCACAATGAGCAGTTCTTC | CASSPRTSGGHNEQFF | TRBV7-9 | TRBD2 | few | TRBJ2-1
TGTGCCAGCACCACGGGACAGGCCTTTTGGGGCTACACCTTC | CASTTGQAFWGYTF | TRBV6-6 | TRBD1 | - | TRBJ1-2
TGTGCCACCAGTGATTCCCCTAAGGTAGCGGGGGGGAGGGGCTCCTACAATGAGCAGTTCTTC | CATSDSPKVAGGRGSYNEQFF | TRBV24-1 | TRBD2 | - | TRBJ2-1
TGCGCCAGCAGCTTTGGGGACAGGGTCGAGACCCAGTACTTC | CASSFGDRVETQYF | TRBV5-1 | TRBD1 | - | TRBJ2-5
TGTGCCAGCAGCCTAGGGGGGGGCCAGGGCGGTGGCTACACCTTC | CASSLGGGQGGGYTF | TRBV7-3 | - | - | TRBJ1-2
TGCAGTGCTAGTAGAACTGCCCAGGGTGAGCGGTTCTTC | CSASRTAQGERFF | TRBV20-1 | - | - | TRBJ2-1
TGTGCCAGCAGCTTGGCCCCTAGCCTGGGTGGTGAGCAGTTCTTC | CASSLAPSLGGEQFF | TRBV5-6 | - | - | TRBJ2-1
TGTGCCAGCAGCTTAGGGGACAGGGGACAACGCGAGCAGTACTTC | CASSLGDRGQREQYF | TRBV7-9 | TRBD1 | few | TRBJ2-7
TGCGCCAGAGGACAGGAAAACTACGAGCAGTACTTC | CARGQENYEQYF | TRBV10-1 | TRBD1 | few | TRBJ2-7
TGTGCCAGCAGTTACTGGGGACAGGGAACCTACGTGCAGTACTTC | CASSYWGQGTYVQYF | TRBV6-5 | TRBD1 | - | TRBJ2-5
TGTGCCACCAGCAGAGTTGGTTACAATGAGCAGTTCTTC | CATSRVGYNEQFF | TRBV15 | - | few | TRBJ2-1
TGTGCCAGCAGTATGCTGGGAACCTACGAGCAGCACTTC | CASSMLGTYEQHF | TRBV27 | - | - | TRBJ2-7
TGTGCCAGCAGCGTCGACTGGGGGGGCGGAGAGACCCAGTACTTC | CASSVDWGGGETQYF | TRBV9 | - | - | TRBJ2-5
TGTGCCAGCAGTTACTCGCCCACCACAGATACGCAGTATTTT | CASSYSPTTDTQYF | TRBV6-5 | - | - | TRBJ2-3
TGCAGTGCTAGAGTACTAGCGACCTACAATGAGCAGTTCTTC | CSARVLATYNEQFF | TRBV20-1 | TRBD2 | - | TRBJ2-1
TGTGCCAGCAGTTTAGCGAACTACTTCACAGATACGCAGTATTTT | CASSLANYFTDTQYF | TRBV12-3/TRBV12-4 | - | few | TRBJ2-3
TGCAGTGCTAGTCCTTTAACTAGCGGGGGAGAGACCCAGTACTTC | CSASPLTSGGETQYF | TRBV20-1 | TRBD2 | - | TRBJ2-5
TGTGCCATCAGTGAGACCCGCTCGACAGGGGTCCTCACAGATACGCAGTATTTT | CAISETRSTGVLTDTQYF | TRBV10-3 | TRBD1 | few | TRBJ2-3
TGCAGTGCTGCCTCAGGGAACACTGAAGCTTTCTTT | CSAASGNTEAFF | TRBV20-1 | - | few | TRBJ1-1